The 10 T cell receptor beta chains presented below share a single source sample, sequenced in a study of human T cells and chemical hapten exposure. MiXCR was run by TCRdb on the RACE reads, yielding one entry per CDR3 protein. This sample has 150,000 to 200,000 distinct CDR3 sequences; almost 30% occur once, and the top ten carry just under 3%. Time point here: pre-sensitization, week 0. The sample's treatment: therapeutic diphenylcyclopropenone sensitization with weekly scalp DPC. The input for sequencing was whole blood, taken in connection with sensitization to the hapten diphenylcyclopropenone (DPC). Source of these receptors: a woman aged 25-40 years with alopecia areata. Some clones in this sample may be carry-over from other donors' samples.

In its sample, this clonotype was seen many times. The genes are TRBV29-1 and TRBJ2-1; D gene ambiguous. Trimming removed 0 bases at V and 6 bases at J, with 0 bases between. This CDR3 comprises 10 residues. In germline, CDR1 is SQVTM, CDR2 ANQGSEA. CDR3 residues: CSVEDNEQFF. The CDR3 region has the DNA TGCAGCGTTGAAGACAATGAGCAGTTCTTC.

The V and J genes are TRBV28 and TRBJ1-1; D is uncertain. Germline V gives CDR1 MDHEN, CDR2 SYDVKM. This CDR3 contains 13 residues. V lost 7 bases to trimming and J lost 11 bases, with 20 bases between them. Written as DNA, the CDR3 is TGTGCCAGCACCGTTAGGTATAAGGACTACGCTTTCTTT. Encoded protein: CASTVRYKDYAFF.

This clonotype came up a few times. J is TRBJ2-7 and V is TRBV6-1; no clear D gene. Trimming pared 1 base from V and 2 bases from J, leaving 9 bases between. CDR1 MNHNS and CDR2 SASEGT come from the germline V gene. The CDR3 runs 14 residues. In DNA form, the CDR3 reads TGTGCCAGCAGTGAAGAAGGTTCGGCCTACGAGCAGTACTTC. Amino acid sequence: CASSEEGSAYEQYF.

A note on this clonotype: Compared with germline, one end of the junction differs, possibly owing to a read error. V gene TRBV9 combines with J gene TRBJ1-2; perhaps TRBD1 as D (5 bases). CDR1 and CDR2 from the germline V gene are SGDLS and YYNGEE. This CDR3 is built from 12 residues. CDR3 sequence reads: CASRSGNYGYTF. The CDR3 nucleotides are TGTGCAAGCAGGTCAGGGAACTATGGCTACACCTTC.

The rearrangement joins TRBV19 to TRBJ2-5, with 15 positions matching TRBD2. Germline loops: CDR1 LNHDA, CDR2 SQIVND (reference sequence). This CDR3 is 18 amino acids long. With 3 bases clipped from V and 2 bases from J, the junction kept 7 bases outside the gene matches. CDR3 in amino acids: CASSMAGTSGGTQETQYF. CDR3 DNA sequence: TGTGCCAGTAGTATGGCCGGGACTAGCGGGGGGACGCAAGAGACCCAGTACTTC.

J is TRBJ2-1 and V is TRBV5-1; 9 bases align to TRBD1. CDR3 length: 17 amino acids. Germline CDR1 SGHRS, CDR2 YFSETQ. V dropped 4 bases and J dropped 3; count of bases not matched to a gene: 11. The DNA for the CDR3 is TGCGCCAGCAGCGTGAATTTTCCGGGACAGGGCTACAATGAGCAGTTCTTC. Protein sequence: CASSVNFPGQGYNEQFF. Drawing the rest from reference TRBV5-1 and TRBJ2-1, the complete variable domain is KAGVTQTPRYLIKTRGQQVTLSCSPISGHRSVSWYQQTPGQGLQFLFEYFSETQRNKGNFPGRFSGRQFSNSRSEMNVSTLELGDSALYLCASSVNFPGQGYNEQFFGPGTRLTVL.

This clonotype has just a few counts. The rearrangement joins TRBV29-1 to TRBJ1-2, with TRBD1 matching over 8 bases. The germline V gene has CDR1 SQVTM and CDR2 ANQGSEA. V shed 7 bases, J shed 4 bases, and the junction held 5 bases outside the gene matches. CDR3 length: 12 amino acids. CDR3 DNA: TGCAGCGCATCGGACAGGGCCTATGGCTACACCTTC. It codes for CSASDRAYGYTF. The variable domain in full, completed from reference TRBV29-1 and TRBJ1-2, reads SAVISQKPSRDICQRGTSLTIQCQVDSQVTMMFWYRQQPGQSLTLIATANQGSEATYESGFVIDKFPISRPNLTFSTLTVSNMSPEDSSIYLCSASDRAYGYTFGSGTRLTVV.

This clonotype was observed a few times. The J gene is TRBJ1-1, the V gene TRBV20-1, with TRBD1 identical over 7 bases. Germline assignment: CDR1 DFQATT and CDR2 SNEGSKA (reference sequence). The CDR3 has 12 amino acids. Germline trimming cut 4 bases from V and 6 bases from J; bases unmatched to any gene: 5. The CDR3 is CSANRQGSEAFF. In nucleotides, the CDR3 is TGCAGTGCTAACCGACAGGGATCTGAAGCTTTCTTT.

This clonotype was seen only a few times. The rearrangement links TRBV5-4 to TRBJ2-1; the D call may be TRBD1 or TRBD2 (5 bases each). The CDR3 has 13 residues. The germline V and J ends were trimmed by 0 bases and 11 bases, with 12 bases remaining between them. CDR1 and CDR2 from the germline V gene are SGHNT and YYREEE (reference sequence). The CDR3 bases are TGTGCCAGCAGCTTGGTGGGACCCGGGAAGCAGTTCTTC. Translated, it gives CASSLVGPGKQFF.

This clonotype was seen a handful of times. The chain employs TRBV9 and TRBJ2-3; TRBD2 matches at 10 bases. V lost 0 bases and J lost 4; bases outside the gene matches: 5. CDR3 size: 16 residues. Germline V CDR1 and CDR2: SGDLS, YYNGEE. The CDR3 DNA follows: TGTGCCAGCAGCGTAGAGTCTAGCGGGGGATCAGATACGCAGTATTTT. Its translation is CASSVESSGGSDTQYF.